Listed below are T cell receptor beta chains from one sample, sequenced in a study of blood T cell repertoires in COVID-19. TCRdb's table, derived via immunoSEQ multiplex PCR, lists solely in-frame clones and lacks some. There are a few hundred thousand clones in the sample; around 88% occur only once, and 6% to 7% lies in the top ten. The specimen was PBMCs or T cells enriched from blood (not recorded which). Source of these receptors: a woman aged 40-49 years who had recovered from COVID-19. Both conserved end residues are part of each CDR3. The D gene is left open where the match is weak. Clone size, where shown, is once, few, many, or a class for clones that have expanded.

CDR3 DNA: TGTGCCAGCAGCTTAGCCGGACAGGTAAACAATGAGCAGTTCTTC
CDR3 protein: CASSLAGQVNNEQFF
J gene: TRBJ2-1
clone size: once
D gene: TRBD1
V gene: TRBV7-8

CDR3 DNA: TGTGCCAGCCGCGGAAATCACAGGGAGCTGTTCACAGATACGCAGTATTTT
CDR3 protein: CASRGNHRELFTDTQYF
J gene: TRBJ2-3
clone size: .
D gene: .
V gene: TRBV27

CDR3 DNA: TGTGCCATCAGTGACTCGACATTATCTGGAAACACCATATATTTT
CDR3 protein: CAISDSTLSGNTIYF
J gene: TRBJ1-3
clone size: .
D gene: .
V gene: TRBV24-1

CDR3 DNA: TGCGCCAGCAGCTTGGGGGACAGGGATAATTCACCCCTCCACTTT
CDR3 protein: CASSLGDRDNSPLHF
J gene: TRBJ1-6
clone size: .
D gene: TRBD1
V gene: TRBV5-1

CDR3 DNA: TGCGCCAGCAGCGAAAGCCCGACAGGGGGCTACGAGCAGTACTTC
CDR3 protein: CASSESPTGGYEQYF
J gene: TRBJ2-7
clone size: .
D gene: TRBD1
V gene: TRBV5-1

CDR3 DNA: TGTGCCAGCAGCGCCGGGACACTCTACGAGCAGTACTTC
CDR3 protein: CASSAGTLYEQYF
J gene: TRBJ2-7
clone size: .
D gene: .
V gene: TRBV2

CDR3 DNA: TGTGCTAGTGGTTTGGGGACTTCACCGGATACGCAGTATTTT
CDR3 protein: CASGLGTSPDTQYF
J gene: TRBJ2-3
clone size: .
D gene: .
V gene: TRBV12-5

CDR3 DNA: TGTGCCAGCAGTTCATTCGGGACTACCAGCTCCTACGAGCAGTACTTC
CDR3 protein: CASSSFGTTSSYEQYF
J gene: TRBJ2-7
clone size: .
D gene: TRBD2
V gene: TRBV27

CDR3 DNA: TGTGCCAGTAGTATTCGGTGGGTAGCGGGAGGCGGCACAGATACGCAGTATTTT
CDR3 protein: CASSIRWVAGGGTDTQYF
J gene: TRBJ2-3
clone size: .
D gene: TRBD2
V gene: TRBV19

CDR3 DNA: TGTGCCAGCAGCGGCAGACTAGCGGGGCCGAACACCGGGGAGCTGTTTTTT
CDR3 protein: CASSGRLAGPNTGELFF
J gene: TRBJ2-2
clone size: .
D gene: TRBD2
V gene: TRBV7-2

CDR3 DNA: TGTGCCAGCAGTACCAGACTAGCGGGAGAAAATTTAAGTGGTGAGACCCAGTACTTC
CDR3 protein: CASSTRLAGENLSGETQYF
J gene: TRBJ2-5
clone size: .
D gene: TRBD2
V gene: TRBV27

CDR3 DNA: TGTGCCAGCAGCTTGGTCGGACAGGGAGAATACAATGAGCAGTTCTTC
CDR3 protein: CASSLVGQGEYNEQFF
J gene: TRBJ2-1
clone size: .
D gene: TRBD1
V gene: TRBV5-6

CDR3 DNA: TGTGCCAGCAGTTACCTGGGACAGGGAGCCTCACCCCTCCACTTT
CDR3 protein: CASSYLGQGASPLHF
J gene: TRBJ1-6
clone size: .
D gene: TRBD1
V gene: TRBV6-6

CDR3 DNA: TGTGCCACCAGTGACCCCGGGACAGGGACGGACGAGCAGTACTTC
CDR3 protein: CATSDPGTGTDEQYF
J gene: TRBJ2-7
clone size: .
D gene: TRBD1
V gene: TRBV24-1

CDR3 DNA: TGTGCCACCAGTGATTTCGGTTCGGGAGGAAATCAGCCCCAGCATTTT
CDR3 protein: CATSDFGSGGNQPQHF
J gene: TRBJ1-5
clone size: .
D gene: .
V gene: TRBV24-1

CDR3 DNA: TGTGCCAGCAGCGTAGTACCGGGAGGGCCCTACGAGCAGTACTTC
CDR3 protein: CASSVVPGGPYEQYF
J gene: TRBJ2-7
clone size: .
D gene: TRBD2
V gene: TRBV9

CDR3 DNA: TGTGCCAGCAGGGACGGGGGCTCCTACAATGAGCAGTTCTTC
CDR3 protein: CASRDGGSYNEQFF
J gene: TRBJ2-1
clone size: .
D gene: .
V gene: TRBV7-9

CDR3 DNA: TGTGCCAGCAGTAACCCAGTGACAGTCAACACTGAAGCTTTCTTT
CDR3 protein: CASSNPVTVNTEAFF
J gene: TRBJ1-1
clone size: .
D gene: .
V gene: TRBV6-2/TRBV6-3

CDR3 DNA: TGTGCCAGCAGTTTACGGTGGTCTGAGCAGTTCTTC
CDR3 protein: CASSLRWSEQFF
J gene: TRBJ2-1
clone size: .
D gene: .
V gene: TRBV28

CDR3 DNA: TGTGCCAGCAGCCTCCTCACAGATACGCAGTATTTT
CDR3 protein: CASSLLTDTQYF
J gene: TRBJ2-3
clone size: .
D gene: .
V gene: TRBV3-1/TRBV3-2

CDR3 DNA: TGTGCCAGCAGCCCGCCCGGGGGAAGGCAGTTCTTC
CDR3 protein: CASSPPGGRQFF
J gene: TRBJ2-1
clone size: few
D gene: .
V gene: TRBV7-9

CDR3 DNA: TGCGCCAGCAGCACCGGGGACAGGCAAGAGACCCAGTACTTC
CDR3 protein: CASSTGDRQETQYF
J gene: TRBJ2-5
clone size: .
D gene: TRBD1
V gene: TRBV5-1

CDR3 DNA: TGTGCCAGCAGCGCGAAAACAGGGCTGGAGACCCAGTACTTC
CDR3 protein: CASSAKTGLETQYF
J gene: TRBJ2-5
clone size: .
D gene: .
V gene: TRBV7-8

CDR3 DNA: TGTGCCAGCAGTTTATCGACAGCCCCGACCTATGGCTACACCTTC
CDR3 protein: CASSLSTAPTYGYTF
J gene: TRBJ1-2
clone size: .
D gene: .
V gene: TRBV7-2

CDR3 DNA: TGCGCCAGCAGCCCCGGCACAGATACGCAGTATTTT
CDR3 protein: CASSPGTDTQYF
J gene: TRBJ2-3
clone size: .
D gene: .
V gene: TRBV10-1

CDR3 DNA: TGTGCCAGCAGCCAAGCTCTAGCGGGCCTCCAAGAGACCCAGTACTTC
CDR3 protein: CASSQALAGLQETQYF
J gene: TRBJ2-5
clone size: few
D gene: TRBD2
V gene: TRBV3-1/TRBV3-2

CDR3 DNA: TGTGCCAGCGCGCTAACGGAGAGGAGGGACGAGCAGTACTTC
CDR3 protein: CASALTERRDEQYF
J gene: TRBJ2-7
clone size: few
D gene: .
V gene: TRBV11-2

CDR3 DNA: TGTGCCAGCAGCTTGAGGACAGAAAGATATAGCAATCAGCCCCAGCATTTT
CDR3 protein: CASSLRTERYSNQPQHF
J gene: TRBJ1-5
clone size: .
D gene: .
V gene: TRBV5-6

CDR3 DNA: TGTGCCAGCAGCCGTACTAGCGGAGCCCTCGGGCAGTACTTC
CDR3 protein: CASSRTSGALGQYF
J gene: TRBJ2-7
clone size: .
D gene: TRBD2
V gene: TRBV25-1

CDR3 DNA: TGTGCCAGCACCCGGCGGACTAGCGCTGGAGATACGCAGTATTTT
CDR3 protein: CASTRRTSAGDTQYF
J gene: TRBJ2-3
clone size: .
D gene: TRBD2
V gene: TRBV7-2

CDR3 DNA: TGTGCCAGCAGCTGGGAGGGTCAGCCCCAGCATTTT
CDR3 protein: CASSWEGQPQHF
J gene: TRBJ1-5
clone size: .
D gene: .
V gene: TRBV7-9